This is a list of T cell receptor beta chains from one sample in a study of T cell clonotyping in hematopoietic cell transplantation. This table comes from immunoSEQ multiplex PCR, and its TCRdb copy is limited to in-frame clones, with some not included. The repertoire holds around 11,000 clones, with about 51% as singletons. Sequencing was performed on peripheral blood mononuclear cells, taken 100 days after allogeneic stem cell transplant. Receptors were obtained from a female patient aged 50-60 years who had an allogeneic stem cell transplant from an unrelated donor, so the T cells may come from the graft donor. Some clones in this sample may be carry-over from other donors' samples. CDR3s include the opening cysteine and the closing phenylalanine or tryptophan. The order of the fields is V gene, clone size, J gene, D gene, CDR3 DNA, CDR3 protein. A D gene is named only where the DNA matches it firmly. Rows give clone size only sometimes, using once, few, many, or a class for an expanded clone.

v_call: TRBV7-2; clone_size: NA; j_call: TRBJ2-7; d_call: TRBD2; cdr3_nt: TGTGCCAGCAGCTTAGGCCCCGGGACTAGCTACGAGCAGTACTTC; cdr3_aa: CASSLGPGTSYEQYF
v_call: TRBV5-1; clone_size: few; j_call: TRBJ2-1; d_call: TRBD2; cdr3_nt: TGCGCCAGCAGCTTGCGGGGACTAGCGGGGGGTGTGGAACAGTTCTTC; cdr3_aa: CASSLRGLAGGVEQFF
v_call: TRBV7-2; clone_size: NA; j_call: TRBJ2-7; d_call: NA; cdr3_nt: TGTGCCAGCAGCTTAGCCCCAGGGTTGGTCTACGAGCAGTACTTC; cdr3_aa: CASSLAPGLVYEQYF
v_call: TRBV30; clone_size: NA; j_call: TRBJ1-6; d_call: NA; cdr3_nt: TGTGCCTGGAGCACCCCAGGGGTTTCACCCCTCCACTTT; cdr3_aa: CAWSTPGVSPLHF
v_call: TRBV9; clone_size: NA; j_call: TRBJ1-2; d_call: NA; cdr3_nt: TGTGCCAGCAGCGTAGTCCCTCTCCGGACAGACAACTATGGCTACACCTTC; cdr3_aa: CASSVVPLRTDNYGYTF
v_call: TRBV7-7; clone_size: once; j_call: TRBJ1-1; d_call: NA; cdr3_nt: TGTGCCAGCAGCACACGACCTAACACTGAAGCTTTCTTT; cdr3_aa: CASSTRPNTEAFF
v_call: TRBV30; clone_size: few; j_call: TRBJ1-4; d_call: NA; cdr3_nt: TGTGCCTGGACCCCCAGGGCCTCGGAAAAACTGTTTTTT; cdr3_aa: CAWTPRASEKLFF
v_call: TRBV30; clone_size: NA; j_call: TRBJ1-4; d_call: NA; cdr3_nt: TGTGCCTGGAGTAACGACGGATTTGGAGAAAAACTGTTTTTT; cdr3_aa: CAWSNDGFGEKLFF
v_call: TRBV15; clone_size: few; j_call: TRBJ2-3; d_call: TRBD1; cdr3_nt: TGTGCCACCAGCAGAGATAGGACAGGAGGCACAGATACGCAGTATTTT; cdr3_aa: CATSRDRTGGTDTQYF
v_call: TRBV30; clone_size: NA; j_call: TRBJ1-1; d_call: NA; cdr3_nt: TGTGCCTGGAGGGGGCTGTTGAACACTGAAGCTTTCTTT; cdr3_aa: CAWRGLLNTEAFF
v_call: TRBV30; clone_size: once; j_call: TRBJ1-5; d_call: NA; cdr3_nt: TGTGCCTGGGCGTTGTCCTACGGTCAGCCCCAGCATTTT; cdr3_aa: CAWALSYGQPQHF
v_call: TRBV4-2; clone_size: NA; j_call: TRBJ2-7; d_call: NA; cdr3_nt: TGTGCCAGCAGCCAGGGGGTGGGGGAGATCTTCTACGAGCAGTACTTC; cdr3_aa: CASSQGVGEIFYEQYF
v_call: TRBV6-6; clone_size: NA; j_call: TRBJ2-7; d_call: TRBD2; cdr3_nt: TGTGCTTCGTGGACTAGCGGGAGCTACGAGCAGTACTTC; cdr3_aa: CASWTSGSYEQYF
v_call: TRBV7-2; clone_size: NA; j_call: TRBJ1-5; d_call: NA; cdr3_nt: TGTGCCAGCAGCTTAGCGTCTACTCAGCCCCAGCATTTT; cdr3_aa: CASSLASTQPQHF
v_call: TRBV30; clone_size: NA; j_call: TRBJ2-7; d_call: NA; cdr3_nt: TGTGCCTGGAGTACCCCCCAGGAGATGGGCGAGCAGTACTTC; cdr3_aa: CAWSTPQEMGEQYF
v_call: TRBV30; clone_size: few; j_call: TRBJ2-5; d_call: NA; cdr3_nt: TGTGCCTGTAGAGACAGGATCAGGGAAACCCAGTACTTC; cdr3_aa: CACRDRIRETQYF
v_call: TRBV28; clone_size: medium-sized; j_call: TRBJ1-3; d_call: NA; cdr3_nt: TGTGCCAGCACCCTAGGGGGGTCTGGAAACACCATATATTTT; cdr3_aa: CASTLGGSGNTIYF
v_call: TRBV30; clone_size: once; j_call: TRBJ1-5; d_call: TRBD1; cdr3_nt: TGTGCCTGTTCAACAGGGGGGCCCCAGCATTTT; cdr3_aa: CACSTGGPQHF
v_call: TRBV30; clone_size: NA; j_call: TRBJ1-2; d_call: NA; cdr3_nt: TGTGCCTGGAGTCAGGGCCGAGAAGCTAACTATGGCTACACCTTC; cdr3_aa: CAWSQGREANYGYTF
v_call: TRBV19; clone_size: few; j_call: TRBJ2-1; d_call: TRBD1; cdr3_nt: TGTGCCAGTAGTATGGGACAGGCGGCCAATGAGCAGTTCTTC; cdr3_aa: CASSMGQAANEQFF
v_call: TRBV29-1; clone_size: NA; j_call: TRBJ2-1; d_call: TRBD2; cdr3_nt: TGCAGCGGTGCCCCTAGCGGGGGGGCCGGTGAGCAGTTCTTC; cdr3_aa: CSGAPSGGAGEQFF
v_call: TRBV19; clone_size: medium-sized; j_call: TRBJ1-5; d_call: TRBD1; cdr3_nt: TGTGCCAGTAGTACCGGGACAGTTTATGGCAATCAGCCCCAGCATTTT; cdr3_aa: CASSTGTVYGNQPQHF
v_call: TRBV5-1; clone_size: NA; j_call: TRBJ1-4; d_call: NA; cdr3_nt: TGCGCCAGCATGAGTGAACCGCCGACGGAACTGTTTTTT; cdr3_aa: CASMSEPPTELFF
v_call: TRBV7-2; clone_size: once; j_call: TRBJ2-7; d_call: TRBD1; cdr3_nt: TGTGCCAGCAGGAAGACAGGGGGCAATTCTGAGCAGTACTTC; cdr3_aa: CASRKTGGNSEQYF
v_call: TRBV7-2; clone_size: NA; j_call: TRBJ2-5; d_call: NA; cdr3_nt: TGTGCCAGCAGCTTAAATACGGGCGCCCAAGAGACCCAGTACTTC; cdr3_aa: CASSLNTGAQETQYF
v_call: TRBV27; clone_size: NA; j_call: TRBJ2-7; d_call: NA; cdr3_nt: TGTGCCAGCAGTTTACAACAGGGTCCCGAGCAGTACTTC; cdr3_aa: CASSLQQGPEQYF
v_call: TRBV6-1; clone_size: medium-sized; j_call: TRBJ2-7; d_call: NA; cdr3_nt: TGTGCCAGCACCCAAAGGACGGGCCCCTGGGAGCAGTACTTC; cdr3_aa: CASTQRTGPWEQYF
v_call: TRBV4-3; clone_size: NA; j_call: TRBJ1-5; d_call: NA; cdr3_nt: TGCGCCAGCAGCCAAGAGATTGGGAGGGCCCAGCATTTT; cdr3_aa: CASSQEIGRAQHF
v_call: TRBV4-3; clone_size: NA; j_call: TRBJ1-4; d_call: TRBD1; cdr3_nt: TGCGCCAGCAGCCTCATAACCGGGACAGGGAACGAAAAACTGTTTTTT; cdr3_aa: CASSLITGTGNEKLFF
v_call: TRBV5-8; clone_size: NA; j_call: TRBJ2-4; d_call: NA; cdr3_nt: TGTGCCAGCACCTACGGGGGGCAGAACATTCAGTACTTC; cdr3_aa: CASTYGGQNIQYF
v_call: TRBV2; clone_size: few; j_call: TRBJ2-5; d_call: TRBD1; cdr3_nt: TGTGCCAGCAGTGAAGACAGGGGAGTAGAGACCCAGTACTTC; cdr3_aa: CASSEDRGVETQYF
v_call: TRBV25-1; clone_size: NA; j_call: TRBJ1-4; d_call: NA; cdr3_nt: TGTGCCAGCAGTGACGGGCAGGGTGAAAAACTGTTTTTT; cdr3_aa: CASSDGQGEKLFF
v_call: TRBV6-5; clone_size: NA; j_call: TRBJ1-2; d_call: NA; cdr3_nt: TGTGCCAGCAGTACCCAAGGGGTTAACTATGGCTACACCTTC; cdr3_aa: CASSTQGVNYGYTF
v_call: TRBV30; clone_size: NA; j_call: TRBJ1-1; d_call: TRBD1; cdr3_nt: TGTGCCTGGAGTGTGTGGAGACAGGGGGTAAGGGGCAAAGAAAGGAACACTGAAGCTTTCTTT; cdr3_aa: CAWSVWRQGVRGKERNTEAFF
v_call: TRBV28; clone_size: NA; j_call: TRBJ1-2; d_call: NA; cdr3_nt: TGTGCCAGCAGTTTGACAGTAGAGGTCTATGGCTACACCTTC; cdr3_aa: CASSLTVEVYGYTF
v_call: TRBV30; clone_size: few; j_call: TRBJ1-1; d_call: NA; cdr3_nt: TGTGCCTGGAGTGTAGAGGCGACCTGGGGGAACACTGAAGCTTTCTTT; cdr3_aa: CAWSVEATWGNTEAFF
v_call: TRBV30; clone_size: NA; j_call: TRBJ2-7; d_call: NA; cdr3_nt: TGTGCCTGGAGTGATTATGTGCGGGGTCGGGAGCAGTACTTC; cdr3_aa: CAWSDYVRGREQYF
v_call: TRBV7-2; clone_size: NA; j_call: TRBJ2-5; d_call: TRBD2; cdr3_nt: TGTGCCAGCAGCTTAGGTGGCGGGGGGGCCAGGGAGACCCAGTACTTC; cdr3_aa: CASSLGGGGARETQYF
v_call: TRBV19; clone_size: few; j_call: TRBJ1-2; d_call: NA; cdr3_nt: TGTGCCAGTAGGACTTACGGGGAAAACTATGGCTACACCTTC; cdr3_aa: CASRTYGENYGYTF
v_call: TRBV11-2; clone_size: NA; j_call: TRBJ1-2; d_call: NA; cdr3_nt: TGTGCCAGCAGGGATCCCGGGGAGGGACACTATGGCTACACCTTC; cdr3_aa: CASRDPGEGHYGYTF
v_call: TRBV6-5; clone_size: few; j_call: TRBJ1-1; d_call: TRBD1; cdr3_nt: TGTGCCAGCAGTTATAGGGGACAGGGGACCACTGAAGCTTTCTTT; cdr3_aa: CASSYRGQGTTEAFF
v_call: TRBV5-6; clone_size: NA; j_call: TRBJ2-7; d_call: NA; cdr3_nt: TGTGCCAGCAGTTTTTCGGCCCGAACAGGGACCTCCTACGAGCAGTACTTC; cdr3_aa: CASSFSARTGTSYEQYF
v_call: TRBV14; clone_size: few; j_call: TRBJ2-7; d_call: NA; cdr3_nt: TGTGCCAGCAGCCCGGCCAACTACGAGCAGTACTTC; cdr3_aa: CASSPANYEQYF
v_call: TRBV5-5; clone_size: NA; j_call: TRBJ2-7; d_call: NA; cdr3_nt: TGTGCCAGCAGCTGGAGCGGGCGGGGAATACCCTACGAGCAGTACTTC; cdr3_aa: CASSWSGRGIPYEQYF
v_call: TRBV7-9; clone_size: NA; j_call: TRBJ2-7; d_call: TRBD1; cdr3_nt: TGTGCCAGCAGCCCTCCCGGGACAGTCTCCTACGAGCAGTACTTC; cdr3_aa: CASSPPGTVSYEQYF
v_call: TRBV30; clone_size: once; j_call: TRBJ2-7; d_call: TRBD1; cdr3_nt: TGTGCCTGGAGTAGAACCGGGACAGGGAGGGGTATGGAGTACTTC; cdr3_aa: CAWSRTGTGRGMEYF
v_call: TRBV4-1; clone_size: NA; j_call: TRBJ1-5; d_call: NA; cdr3_nt: TGCGCCAGCAGCCAAGGGGGCAGGGGCAATCAGCCCCAGCATTTT; cdr3_aa: CASSQGGRGNQPQHF
v_call: TRBV9; clone_size: NA; j_call: TRBJ1-2; d_call: NA; cdr3_nt: TGTGCCAGCAGCCCCCACTACAGGGACTATGGCTACACCTTC; cdr3_aa: CASSPHYRDYGYTF
v_call: TRBV30; clone_size: NA; j_call: TRBJ2-6; d_call: NA; cdr3_nt: TGTGCCTGGAGTTTTCGGTCCTCTGGGGCCAACGTCCTGACTTTC; cdr3_aa: CAWSFRSSGANVLTF
v_call: TRBV2; clone_size: NA; j_call: TRBJ1-1; d_call: TRBD1; cdr3_nt: TGTGCCAGCAGTGTTTTCCGACAGGGTGGGACTGAAGCTTTCTTT; cdr3_aa: CASSVFRQGGTEAFF
v_call: TRBV28; clone_size: NA; j_call: TRBJ1-5; d_call: TRBD1; cdr3_nt: TGTGCCAGCGGCGATAGGGACAGGTATAATCAGCCCCAGCATTTT; cdr3_aa: CASGDRDRYNQPQHF
v_call: TRBV9; clone_size: medium-sized; j_call: TRBJ2-7; d_call: TRBD2; cdr3_nt: TGTGCCAGCAGCCCCGATAGCGGGACCAGCTACGAGCAGTACTTC; cdr3_aa: CASSPDSGTSYEQYF
v_call: TRBV2; clone_size: once; j_call: TRBJ1-4; d_call: NA; cdr3_nt: TGTGCCAGCAGTGAGGTGAACAGGGTGGGCGAAAAACTGTTTTTT; cdr3_aa: CASSEVNRVGEKLFF
v_call: TRBV30; clone_size: NA; j_call: TRBJ1-5; d_call: TRBD1; cdr3_nt: TGTGCCTGGAGCACGACAGGGCGACCCCAGCATTTT; cdr3_aa: CAWSTTGRPQHF
v_call: TRBV2; clone_size: NA; j_call: TRBJ1-5; d_call: NA; cdr3_nt: TGTGCCAGCCACCGGGAGGCCGGAAATCAGCCCCAGCATTTT; cdr3_aa: CASHREAGNQPQHF